Each of the 2 T cell receptor beta chains below was sequenced from the same sample in a study of shared clonotypes between healthy human individuals (dated by TCRdb to about 2020). For the CD8 naive samples, CD45RO-negative cells were positively selected for CCR7, yielding a CD45RA+CCR7+ population from which TemRA cells were excluded. The receptor library was made with the immunoSEQ multiplex PCR assay. TCRdb took this table from immuneACCESS and kept in-frame rearrangements with V and J called. Such tables lack part of the clones; where checked against another copy, unresolved V genes explain under half of the gap, and the rest is unexplained. This sample comprises millions of clones, over 85% of them detected only once. The ten largest clonotypes hold roughly 1.1% of the sample. Sequencing was performed on naive CD8+ T cells sorted from blood. The sample's cell subset or site label, in plain terms: CD45RA+CCR7+. These receptors all come from a young man in good health.

The chain links TRBV7-2 to TRBJ2-7; no definite D call. V was cut by 5 bases and J by 3 bases, with 14 bases left in between. Germline values: CDR1 SGHTA, CDR2 FQGNSA. The CDR3 length is 14 residues. CDR3 coding DNA: TGTGCCAGCAGCCAGTTCCCGGAGCACTACGAGCAGTACTTC. Translation gives CASSQFPEHYEQYF.

The chain uses TRBV5-1 and TRBJ2-1; possibly TRBD1 for D (6 bases). V lost 4 bases to trimming and J lost 2 bases, with 13 bases between them. This CDR3 contains 15 residues. Germline assignment: CDR1 SGHRS and CDR2 YFSETQ. CDR3 in DNA: TGCGCCAGCAGCCCGGCCCAGGGGACCTACAATGAGCAGTTCTTC. Encoded protein: CASSPAQGTYNEQFF.